This T cell receptor beta chain is drawn from a study of T-cell reconstitution after alpha-beta-depleted transplantation in children. Preparation of the TCRbeta library used unique molecular identifiers. TCRdb itself ran the PCR reads through MiXCR, one entry per CDR3 protein. Of some 590,000 distinct CDR3 sequences in the sample, under 12% are singletons; the top ten hold roughly 4%. The CDR3 has 16 residues. Trimming shortened V by 2 bases and J by 0 bases, and 8 bases separated the two germline ends. Germline CDR1 MNHEY, CDR2 SVGEGT. The sequence was obtained from a human donor who donated a stem cell graft to a child with acute myeloid leukemia. The specimen comprised PBMCs from the stem cell graft donor, sampled from the stem cell graft. The chain joins TRBV6-2 or TRBV6-3 to TRBJ2-6, with D unresolved. CDR3 DNA sequence: TGTGCCAGCAGTTACGACACCCTCTCTGGGGCCAACGTCCTGACTTTC. Protein product: CASSYDTLSGANVLTF.